A selection of T cell receptor beta chains follows, all from one sample in a study of blood T cell repertoires in COVID-19. The data were produced by immunoSEQ multiplex PCR, yet TCRdb's version contains in-frame clones alone and is incomplete. The sample includes roughly 250,000 clones, roughly 82% of them seen just once. Source material: peripheral blood. The receptor set was obtained from a woman aged 80 or older with active or convalescent COVID-19. Both conserved end residues are part of each CDR3. D genes are given only for firm matches. Rows give clone size only sometimes, using once, few, many, or a class for an expanded clone.

D gene,clone size,J gene,V gene,CDR3 protein,CDR3 DNA
TRBD1,once,TRBJ2-4,TRBV9,CASSVEGQGSNIQYF,TGTGCCAGCAGCGTAGAGGGACAGGGTTCAAACATTCAGTACTTC
.,.,TRBJ2-3,TRBV7-2,CASSWETGFANTQYF,TGTGCCAGCAGCTGGGAGACTGGGTTTGCGAATACGCAGTATTTT
TRBD1,.,TRBJ1-2,TRBV2,CASTPRGPGYGYTF,TGTGCCAGCACGCCCAGGGGGCCAGGCTATGGCTACACCTTC
.,.,TRBJ1-1,TRBV6-5,CASSYSGGEAEAFF,TGTGCCAGCAGTTACTCAGGGGGTGAGGCTGAAGCTTTCTTT
.,.,TRBJ1-4,TRBV29-1,CSVGGQDEKLFF,TGCAGCGTTGGGGGCCAAGATGAAAAACTGTTTTTT
.,.,TRBJ1-1,TRBV5-5,CASSLAGNTEAFF,TGTGCCAGCAGCCTGGCGGGGAACACTGAAGCTTTCTTT
.,.,TRBJ2-2,TRBV11-2,CASSFSVGELFF,TGTGCCAGCAGCTTTAGTGTCGGGGAGCTGTTTTTT
.,.,TRBJ2-4,TRBV6-5,CASSPGGMIAGIQYF,TGTGCCAGCAGCCCCGGGGGAATGATAGCAGGCATTCAGTACTTC
TRBD1,.,TRBJ2-7,TRBV7-9,CASSFLDRDRNEQYF,TGTGCCAGCAGCTTCTTAGACAGGGATCGTAACGAGCAGTACTTC
.,.,TRBJ2-5,TRBV19,CASSIGAFVETQYF,TGTGCCAGTAGTATAGGCGCATTCGTCGAGACCCAGTACTTC
.,once,TRBJ2-1,TRBV28,CASSKDWMNYNEQFF,TGTGCCAGCAGTAAGGACTGGATGAATTACAATGAGCAGTTCTTC
.,.,TRBJ2-3,TRBV10-3,CAISERTVLEDTQYF,TGTGCCATCAGTGAGAGGACAGTTTTAGAGGATACGCAGTATTTT
.,.,TRBJ2-6,TRBV3-1/TRBV3-2,CASSLVGGLVWSGANVLTF,TGTGCCAGCAGCCTGGTCGGGGGGCTCGTCTGGTCTGGGGCCAACGTCCTGACTTTC
.,.,TRBJ1-1,TRBV3-1/TRBV3-2,CASSPWGQQTAFF,TGTGCCAGCAGCCCCTGGGGACAACAGACGGCTTTCTTT
.,.,TRBJ2-1,TRBV7-8,CASSVGHSNEQFF,TGTGCCAGCAGCGTGGGACACTCCAATGAGCAGTTCTTC
TRBD1,.,TRBJ2-7,TRBV29-1,CSVQTGGTYEQYF,TGCAGCGTCCAGACAGGGGGAACCTACGAGCAGTACTTC
.,.,TRBJ1-4,TRBV11-2,CASSPATNEKLFF,TGTGCCAGCAGCCCAGCAACTAATGAAAAACTGTTTTTT
TRBD2,once,TRBJ2-1,TRBV3-1/TRBV3-2,CASSRGGLAGTYNEQFF,TGTGCCAGCAGCCGAGGAGGACTAGCGGGGACCTACAATGAGCAGTTCTTC
.,.,TRBJ1-3,TRBV30,CAWSGTVANTIYF,TGTGCCTGGAGTGGGACAGTGGCAAACACCATATATTTT
.,few,TRBJ2-7,TRBV5-1,CASSLVPTNYEQYF,TGCGCCAGCAGCTTGGTCCCGACAAACTACGAGCAGTACTTC
.,.,TRBJ1-3,TRBV6-5,CASSPGLAIGNTIYF,TGTGCCAGCAGTCCAGGACTCGCGATTGGAAACACCATATATTTT
TRBD2,.,TRBJ2-1,TRBV2,CASLGYGGISYNEQFF,TGTGCCAGCCTAGGGTACGGGGGGATCTCCTACAATGAGCAGTTCTTC
.,.,TRBJ1-1,TRBV10-3,CAISETGNTEAFF,TGTGCCATCAGTGAAACAGGGAACACTGAAGCTTTCTTT
TRBD1,.,TRBJ1-4,TRBV4-2,CASSQEGQVNEKLFF,TGTGCCAGCAGCCAAGAAGGACAGGTTAATGAAAAACTGTTTTTT
.,.,TRBJ2-5,TRBV2,CASTKDVLAISGETQYF,TGTGCCAGCACCAAAGATGTCCTAGCCATCTCGGGAGAGACCCAGTACTTC
TRBD1,.,TRBJ1-1,TRBV2,CASSDGDSPLTEAFF,TGTGCCAGCAGTGATGGGGACAGTCCTCTCACTGAAGCTTTCTTT
.,.,TRBJ1-2,TRBV6-5,CASSSDMDYGYTF,TGTGCCAGCAGTTCCGACATGGACTATGGCTACACCTTC
TRBD1,.,TRBJ1-2,TRBV12-3/TRBV12-4,CASSRQGIGGYTF,TGTGCCAGCAGTCGACAGGGGATTGGGGGCTACACCTTC
TRBD1,.,TRBJ2-7,TRBV28,CASIAGDRVYEQYF,TGTGCCAGCATCGCTGGTGACAGGGTCTACGAGCAGTACTTC
TRBD2,.,TRBJ2-1,TRBV5-1,CASSYRGGVYNEQFF,TGCGCCAGCAGCTACCGCGGGGGGGTCTACAATGAGCAGTTCTTC
TRBD2,.,TRBJ2-5,TRBV4-2,CASSQALAGGSETQYF,TGTGCCAGCAGCCAAGCCCTAGCGGGAGGGAGTGAGACCCAGTACTTC
TRBD1,.,TRBJ1-4,TRBV6-6,CASSREGALNEKLFF,TGTGCCAGCAGTCGGGAGGGGGCCCTTAATGAAAAACTGTTTTTT
.,once,TRBJ2-1,TRBV2,CASSGTNYNEQFF,TGTGCCAGCAGTGGGACTAACTACAATGAGCAGTTCTTC
.,.,TRBJ2-7,TRBV18,CASSPGGSSYEQYF,TGTGCCAGCTCACCAGGGGGGTCCTCCTACGAGCAGTACTTC
TRBD1,few,TRBJ1-2,TRBV2,CASSSGQPDNNYGYTF,TGTGCCAGCAGCTCGGGACAGCCTGATAATAACTATGGCTACACCTTC
.,.,TRBJ1-3,TRBV7-9,CASSRDTSGNTIYF,TGTGCCAGCAGCCGGGACACCTCTGGAAACACCATATATTTT
TRBD2,few,TRBJ2-2,TRBV4-1,CASSQPVGLAGGNTGELFF,TGCGCCAGCAGCCAACCCGTAGGACTAGCGGGAGGCAACACCGGGGAGCTGTTTTTT
TRBD1,.,TRBJ2-1,TRBV29-1,CSARDRVYNEQFF,TGCAGCGCCCGGGACAGGGTTTACAATGAGCAGTTCTTC
TRBD1,.,TRBJ1-1,TRBV28,CASSPPGQLTNTEAFF,TGTGCCAGCAGTCCCCCGGGACAGCTAACGAACACTGAAGCTTTCTTT
TRBD1,.,TRBJ2-5,TRBV5-1,CASSFGTGEETQYF,TGCGCCAGCAGCTTCGGGACAGGGGAGGAGACCCAGTACTTC
TRBD1,.,TRBJ1-1,TRBV6-5,CASKTGVNTEAFF,TGTGCCAGCAAGACAGGGGTTAACACTGAAGCTTTCTTT
TRBD1,.,TRBJ1-2,TRBV27,CASSPRQGYGYTF,TGTGCCAGCAGCCCCCGACAGGGCTATGGCTACACCTTC
.,.,TRBJ2-2,TRBV3-1/TRBV3-2,CASSQEWAVRTGELFF,TGTGCCAGCAGCCAAGAATGGGCTGTTCGGACCGGGGAGCTGTTTTTT
TRBD1,few,TRBJ1-2,TRBV20-1,CSASDSETGDGYTF,TGCAGTGCTAGTGACAGCGAGACAGGGGATGGCTACACCTTC